This T cell receptor (beta chain) is drawn from a study of blood T cell repertoires in COVID-19. Method: immunoSEQ multiplex PCR; TCRdb's copy keeps in-frame clones and lacks some. Of about 13,000 clones listed, nearly 90% are singletons. The junction had 8 bases not matched to a gene; V was cut back by 4 bases and J by 4 bases. The CDR3 length is 15 residues. Looked up from germline, CDR1 is SGHTA and CDR2 is FQGNSA. The specimen sequenced was peripheral blood. This chain joins TRBV7-2 and TRBJ1-2; 8 nucleotides line up with TRBD1. This TCR derives from a human donor with active COVID-19. The donor label of this sample is uncertain. Here the CDR3 DNA reads TGTGCCAGCAGCTCACACAGGACAGGGAGCTATGGCTACACCTTC. It yields the protein CASSSHRTGSYGYTF. Supplemented by reference TRBV7-2 and TRBJ1-2, the full variable domain reads GAGVSQSPSNKVTEKGKDVELRCDPISGHTALYWYRQSLGQGLEFLIYFQGNSAPDKSGLPSDRFSAERTGGSVSTLTIQRTQQEDSAVYLCASSSHRTGSYGYTFGSGTRLTVV.